This entry features one T cell receptor (beta chain) sequence. It has no known antigen specificity. The input lacks base qualities; no much larger clone sits a single base away. These data originate in a study of shared clonotypes between healthy human individuals (dated by TCRdb to 2019 to 2021). For the study in its entirety: A few men and a couple of women, aged 18 to 49 years, made up the cohort. Blood TCR repertoires of about 5 healthy adults were deeply sequenced to estimate repertoire size and the extent of clonotype sharing between individuals. To increase sequencing depth and limit assay-specific biases, different laboratories used diverse techniques to prepare libraries and sequence TCR repertoires. Between about 0.8 and 9 billion PBMCs per donor were obtained by leukapheresis.

Donors were healthy HIV-negative adults with no recently reported acute infections or vaccinations. Every donor was a Caucasian adult living in Nashville, Tennessee, USA. In the unsorted samples, approximately 82 million PBMCs were counted, and genomic DNA was extracted using the QIAamp DNA Blood Mini kit. After blood collection by leukapheresis, PBMCs were isolated using Ficoll-Histopaque density gradient centrifugation and then cryopreserved in the vapor phase of liquid nitrogen. What the authors observed across the whole study: The genetic and exposure-history diversity represented was limited by the small number of donors. Pairwise subsampling led to the expectation that sequencing depth would affect the degree of clonotype sharing among donors. Sampling was limited to blood, and TCR repertoires in tissue likely differ from TCR repertoires in blood.

Using the deep immunoSEQ assay, TCR CDR3 regions were amplified from genomic DNA by multiplex PCR. Genomic DNA extracted from each cell subset was distributed evenly over all wells of several immunoSEQ 96-well plates, and each plate served as one replicate. For unsorted PBMC, about 300 ng genomic DNA, equal to about 29,000 T cell genomes, was loaded into each replicate PCR. Genomic DNA from unsorted PBMC was sequenced over ten immunoSEQ deep assay plates. The purified libraries were quantified using a Qubit 3.0 fluorometer, sized with a Bioanalyzer 2100, and then quantified again using the KAPA Library Quantification kit. A separate single-read 150-cycle Illumina NextSeq 550 flow cell was used to sequence each immunoSEQ 96-well plate. The study's own analysis went as follows. Because the immunoSEQ output held only junctional sequences and lacked quality scores, the filtering could not match the filtering applied to full-length reads. To assign V/J genes and CDR3, sequences were annotated using PyIR, a Python wrapper for IgBLAST v1.9, with IMGT germline references. Any read was removed if the V/J assignment was weak (E-value above 1e-6), the CDR3 was missing, or the read contained stop codons, out-of-frame junctions, or ambiguous translated residues. A V3J clonotype was defined by an identical inferred V gene, J gene, and CDR3 amino acid sequence. Percentage overlap between repertoires was calculated by dividing the number of shared unique clonotypes by the size of the smaller repertoire. Repertoire richness was assessed with RTK rarefaction, the Chao1 estimator, and Recon v2.1 estimates of unobserved clonotypes. What TCRdb holds here is the immuneACCESS table cut down to in-frame rearrangements. Part of the clones is not present; checked against another copy, under half of the missing clones reflect an unresolved V gene, and the others are unexplained. V, J and clone size are those of that table, while D and trimming were read from the DNA. The sample table records 520,000 or so clones; 75% to 85% of these occur just once. Roughly 13% of the sample comes from the top ten.

The sample taken for sequencing was PBMCs. The clonotype originates from a woman aged 40-49 years in good health. Some clones in this sample may be carry-over from other donors' samples.

CDR3 loop: CASSYFSVPLNEKLFF. The DNA sequence is as follows: TGTGCCAGCAGTTACTTCTCAGTCCCACTTAATGAAAAACTGTTTTTT. Recombination joined TRBV6-6 with TRBJ1-4; no D gene can be assigned with confidence. CDR1 and CDR2 are drawn from the germline V gene (reference sequence): MNHNY, SVGAGI. Including cysteine and phenylalanine, the CDR3 has 16 amino acids. The DNA shown is the 48-base CDR3, in frame from base 1. The V end loses 1 base and the J end loses 4 bases, and a stretch of 13 bases separates them.